This T cell receptor beta chain was recorded in a study of early T cells in non-severe SARS-CoV-2 infection. Study as a whole: With bulk RNA from unsorted whole blood as input, sequencing yielded unpaired chains.

The TCR library protocol attached unique molecular identifiers to the individual cDNA molecules. TCRdb processed the 5' RACE reads anew with MiXCR; each CDR3 protein has one entry. Among 70,000 to 85,000 distinct CDR3 sequences, more than 9% were seen once, and the ten largest hold roughly 3.8%. This clonotype was picked up a small number of times. Its matching antigen is unknown. Germline V lookup: CDR1 SGDLS, CDR2 YYNGEE. The CDR3 has 14 residues. Losses at the gene ends were 1 base for V and 5 bases for J; bases not matched to a gene: 1. Regarding the study as a whole: VDJdb matches were skewed toward anti-spike CD8 T cell responses.

Sequencing was done on a sample of whole blood. The receptor was isolated from an adult who was a healthcare worker with PCR-confirmed SARS-CoV-2 infection or an uninfected control (not recorded which). The V call is TRBV9, the J call TRBJ2-7, with 12 bases that match TRBD2. The CDR3 loop reads CASSVLAGGHEQYF. As DNA, the CDR3 is TGTGCCAGCAGCGTACTAGCGGGAGGGCACGAGCAGTACTTC.